This T cell receptor (beta chain) was recorded in a study of T-cell reconstitution after alpha-beta-depleted transplantation in children. As it was prepared, the TCRbeta library received unique molecular identifiers. TCRdb reprocessed the PCR reads with MiXCR, giving one entry per CDR3 protein. The sample has 640,000 or so distinct CDR3 sequences, 16% seen once. The V gene's germline CDR1 is SGHKS and CDR2 YYEKEE (reference sequence). With 4 bases removed from V and 6 bases from J, the gap between germline ends came to 21 bases. The CDR3 contains 16 residues. The J gene is TRBJ2-3, the V gene TRBV5-5; TRBD1 or TRBD2 may be the D gene (6 bases each). The sample in question was PBMCs from the stem cell graft donor, obtained from the stem cell graft. The sequence derives from a human donor who donated a stem cell graft to a child with acute myeloid leukemia. CDR3 region: CASSPLKGGSSDTQYF. In nucleotides, the CDR3 is TGTGCCAGCAGCCCCCTTAAAGGGGGGTCGAGTGATACGCAGTATTTT.